The T cell receptor (beta chain) described here comes from a study of CD8 T cells in Susac syndrome. Study in general: Sequenced Susac syndrome patients included over 5 with active disease and fewer than 10 who were in remission. When their blood was taken, the Susac syndrome patients had either not yet had any therapy, were taking corticosteroids, or were taking intravenous immunoglobulin alone.

Study outcomes and limitations: There were around 16 Susac-specific public clones in total CD8+ repertoires and a few in CD8+ TEMRA repertoires.

The length of the CDR3 is 14 residues. The ends lost 8 bases at V and 5 bases at J; junction bases unmatched: 8. Germline CDR1 MDHEN, CDR2 SYDVKM. Concerning this clonotype: What it binds is unknown.

Roughly 0.45 to 1 ug RNA was reverse transcribed with random hexamers. TCR beta CDR3 was amplified by immunoSEQ multiplex PCR. This amplification extended across 54 Vbeta and 13 Jbeta segments. MiXCR, run by TCRdb on the immunoSEQ multiplex PCR reads, gives a single entry per CDR3 protein. The sample shows about 100,000 distinct CDR3 sequences, around 95% of them seen only once. The sample consisted of CD8+ T cells from PBMCs. This clonotype was obtained from a human donor with Susac syndrome. The chain is built from TRBV28 and TRBJ2-1, with 8 bases fitting TRBD2. The CDR3 coding sequence is TGTGCCAGCTTGTACAGCGGGGGAAACAATGAGCAGTTCTTC. It specifies CASLYSGGNNEQFF.